This TCR beta chain was captured in a study of T cells in localized non-small cell lung cancer. Profiled with immunoSEQ multiplex PCR; TCRdb holds only in-frame clones, not every one. Counted here are more than 40,000 clones, about 88% occurring once; the ten biggest clones make up around 2.5%. This TCR came from a man aged 35 to 69 with stage II lung adenocarcinoma. The material sequenced was PBMCs, taken before any cancer treatment.

The CDR3 spells CASTEGRGGSYEQYF. The DNA of the CDR3 is TGTGCCAGCACCGAAGGGAGGGGGGGCTCCTACGAGCAGTACTTC. The chain has TRBV7-9 and TRBJ2-7; D is perhaps TRBD2 (7 bases). This CDR3 region has 15 residues. Germline CDR1 is SEHNR and CDR2 is FQNEAQ (reference sequence). Trimming stripped 7 bases from V and 0 bases from J, with 16 bases between.